The 28 T cell receptor beta chains below were found in one sample sequenced in a study of T cells in Graves' hyperthyroidism and ophthalmopathy. The CDR3 regions of TCR beta were amplified from RNA transcripts. A first-round RT-PCR of the TCR CDR3 used the HTBI primer set. One entry per CDR3 protein results from TCRdb running MiXCR on the multiplex PCR reads. The table shows roughly 380,000 distinct CDR3 sequences, with about a fifth occurring only once. Sequencing used blood. All receptors come from a woman aged 18-30 years with Graves' hyperthyroidism.

At least ten counts were recorded for this clonotype. The rearrangement links TRBV29-1 to TRBJ1-1; D is possibly TRBD1 (6 bases). V lost 6 bases and J lost 0, with 14 bases in between. Germline lookup yields CDR1 SQVTM and CDR2 ANQGSEA. This CDR3 is built from 14 residues. The DNA for the CDR3 is TGCAGCGTCACAATAGGGGGTATGAACACTGAAGCTTTCTTT. Its protein product is CSVTIGGMNTEAFF.

This clonotype showed up many times. The V call is TRBV20-1, the J call TRBJ2-7; D possibly corresponds to TRBD1 (5 bases). The V end lost 3 bases, the J end lost 3 bases, and 18 bases lay between the germline ends. In germline, CDR1 is DFQATT, CDR2 SNEGSKA (reference sequence). This CDR3 region has 15 residues. The CDR3 loop is CSASPPRGSDYEQYF. As DNA, the CDR3 is TGCAGTGCTAGTCCCCCTAGGGGCTCGGACTACGAGCAGTACTTC.

The sample holds many counts of this clonotype. The chain has TRBV5-1 and TRBJ2-7; D is unclear. CDR3 length: 13 residues. With 4 bases removed from V and 7 bases from J, the gap between germline ends came to 15 bases. The germline CDR1 and CDR2 sequences are SGHRS and YFSETQ. CDR3 coding DNA: TGCGCCAGCAGCCCCATTACGGGTTTTGAGCAGTACTTC. It translates to CASSPITGFEQYF.

The sample holds many counts of this clonotype. CDR3 residues: CASSSNRGSYEQYF. CDR3 sequence (DNA): TGTGCCAGCAGTTCTAACAGGGGGTCCTACGAGCAGTACTTC. The rearrangement uses TRBV27 and TRBJ2-7, with 8 nucleotides matching TRBD1. J was trimmed by 1 base and V by 4 bases; bases with no gene match: 3. The CDR3 totals 14 residues. The germline V gene has CDR1 MNHEY and CDR2 SMNVEV (reference sequence).

This clonotype was detected many times. The gene calls are TRBV20-1 and TRBJ2-7; D unresolved. The V gene lost 4 bases and the J gene lost 6 bases, with 16 bases spanning the gap. CDR1 is DFQATT, CDR2 SNEGSKA, per germline (reference sequence). The CDR3 length is 13 residues. The CDR3 protein is CSATGRNSAEQYF. CDR3 DNA sequence: TGCAGTGCTACTGGACGGAACTCGGCCGAGCAGTACTTC.

This clonotype has a count of ten or more. The chain combines TRBV9 with TRBJ1-2, with D tentatively TRBD1 (5 bases). V lost 4 bases to trimming and J lost 2 bases, with 9 bases between them. Germline CDR1 and CDR2: SGDLS and YYNGEE. This CDR3 has 13 residues. CDR3 sequence: CASSKTANYGYTF. The CDR3 DNA reads TGTGCCAGCAGCAAGACAGCCAACTATGGCTACACCTTC.

This clonotype has at least ten counts. The gene calls are TRBV5-1 and TRBJ2-5; weak D call: TRBD2 (5 bases). The V end was cut by 2 bases, the J end by 1 base, with 12 bases between. The CDR3 has 15 residues. Germline CDR1 reads SGHRS; CDR2 reads YFSETQ. Here the CDR3 reads CASSFRLAPQETQYF. For the CDR3, the DNA is TGCGCCAGCAGCTTCAGGCTAGCACCCCAAGAGACCCAGTACTTC.

This clonotype was recorded at least ten times. The chain employs TRBV27 and TRBJ1-4, with TRBD1 as a possible D gene (5 bases). CDR1 and CDR2 from the germline V gene are MNHEY and SMNVEV (reference sequence). This CDR3 region has 17 residues. Trimming took off 5 bases at V and 3 bases at J, with 19 bases between the two ends. Here the CDR3 reads CASSPGGSWTPNEKLFF. For the CDR3, the DNA is TGTGCCAGCAGTCCGGGCGGGTCGTGGACACCTAATGAAAAACTGTTTTTT.

V is TRBV20-1 and J is TRBJ2-2; no clear D gene. V dropped 0 bases and J dropped 2 bases, with 13 bases sitting between them. The germline V gene has CDR1 DFQATT and CDR2 SNEGSKA (reference sequence). The CDR3 covers 16 residues. The CDR3 coding sequence is TGCAGTGCTAGAGATCTTTCAAGAGAAAACACCGGGGAGCTGTTTTTT. Its protein is CSARDLSRENTGELFF.

This clonotype was picked up many times. CDR3 in DNA: TGCAGTGCTGGTACCGGGTCCCCCCTTTATAGCAATCAGCCCCAGCATTTT. Amino acids: CSAGTGSPLYSNQPQHF. The genes are TRBV20-1 and TRBJ1-5; D uncertain. The CDR3 runs 17 residues. Trimming took 5 bases from V and 0 from J, leaving 20 bases between them. Germline V gene sequence: CDR1 DFQATT, CDR2 SNEGSKA (reference sequence).

This clonotype was recorded many times. One junction end disagrees with the germline gene, perhaps due to a read error. V is TRBV5-1 and J is TRBJ1-5; 10 nucleotides align to TRBD1. This CDR3 comprises 15 residues. Per germline, CDR1 SGHRS and CDR2 YFSETQ. The CDR3, as DNA: TGTGCCAGCAGTTTAGCAGGACAGGGGGACCAGCCCCAGCATTTT. It is translated as CASSLAGQGDQPQHF.

This clonotype showed up just a few times. The chain links TRBV11-2 to TRBJ1-5; D ambiguous. The germline V gene has CDR1 SGHAT and CDR2 FQNNGV. Trimming removed 5 bases from V and 1 base from J, with 12 bases in between. This CDR3 has 15 residues. The CDR3, as DNA: TGTGCCAGCAGCCTTGGCACATCAAGCAATCAGCCCCAGCATTTT. Protein sequence: CASSLGTSSNQPQHF.

The table lists this clonotype with a few counts. This chain connects TRBV5-1 to TRBJ2-7, with TRBD2 matching 9 bases. The V and J ends lost 0 bases and 5 bases, in that order; junction bases with no gene match: 6. This CDR3 has 15 residues. In germline, CDR1 is SGHRS, CDR2 YFSETQ. DNA of the CDR3: TGCGCCAGCAGCTTGGCCCCTAGCGGGAACGACGAGCAGTACTTC. It specifies CASSLAPSGNDEQYF.

This clonotype was picked up many times. The chain joins TRBV2 to TRBJ2-7; 9 bases are shared with TRBD1. Germline CDR1 is SNHLY and CDR2 is FYNNEI. The CDR3 covers 13 residues. Germline trimming cut 4 bases from V and 4 bases from J; bases unmatched to any gene: 2. DNA for the CDR3: TGTGCCAGCAGTGTGGACAGGGGATACGAGCAGTACTTC. This gives the protein CASSVDRGYEQYF.

Many counts were recorded for this clonotype. This sequence joins TRBV7-2 and TRBJ2-4; 12 bases line up with TRBD2. Germline V gene lookup returns CDR1 SGHTA and CDR2 FQGNSA. The V and J ends lost 6 bases and 8 bases, in that order; junction bases with no gene match: 5. The CDR3 has 14 residues. The CDR3 protein is CASRTSGGPDIQYF. The CDR3 bases are TGTGCCAGCAGAACTAGCGGGGGGCCGGACATTCAGTACTTC. Full variable domain (remainder filled in from reference TRBV7-2 and TRBJ2-4): GAGVSQSPSNKVTEKGKDVELRCDPISGHTALYWYRQSLGQGLEFLIYFQGNSAPDKSGLPSDRFSAERTGGSVSTLTIQRTQQEDSAVYLCASRTSGGPDIQYFGAGTRLSVL.

This clonotype was found many times. The chain has TRBV27 and TRBJ2-7; TRBD1 is a possible D gene (6 bases). The length of the CDR3 is 14 residues. Trimming left V 5 bases short and J 1 base short, with 12 bases between. Germline V gene lookup returns CDR1 MNHEY and CDR2 SMNVEV (reference sequence). CDR3 nucleotides: TGTGCCAGCAGTACCCGGGACACGTCCTACGAGCAGTACTTC. Translating it yields CASSTRDTSYEQYF.

Of note for this clonotype: This CDR3 is missing its conserved last phenylalanine or tryptophan, likely due to a read error. The limits of the CDR3 on the DNA are not certain, so only TCRdb's listed CDR3 is given. The chain carries TRBV2 and TRBJ2-2. Germline V gene lookup returns CDR1 SNHLY and CDR2 FYNNEI. The CDR3 adds up to 14 amino acids, both ends counted. The CDR3: CASKLQRGTGELCV.

In its sample, this clonotype was seen a few times. V gene TRBV25-1 combines with J gene TRBJ1-2, with 7 bases lining up with TRBD1. V lost 5 bases, J lost 8 bases, and 8 bases stayed unmatched. The CDR3 loop spans 13 amino acids. Germline V lookup: CDR1 MGHDK, CDR2 SYGVNS. The DNA for the CDR3 is TGTGCCAGCAGTCCGACAGGGCATGAGGGCTACACCTTC. This codes for CASSPTGHEGYTF.

The genes are TRBV6-1 and TRBJ2-7; 8 bases line up with TRBD1. This CDR3 region has 16 residues. Germline V gene sequence: CDR1 MNHNS, CDR2 SASEGT. J lost 0 bases, V lost 4 bases, and 8 bases had no gene match. CDR3 loop: CASSVSGTGASYEQYF. The CDR3 region has the DNA TGTGCCAGCAGTGTATCCGGGACAGGAGCCTCCTACGAGCAGTACTTC.

This clonotype has only a few counts. The rearrangement uses TRBV30 and TRBJ1-3; no clear D. The CDR3 contains 13 residues. Trimming removed 3 bases from V and 0 bases from J, with 6 bases in between. Germline CDR1 is GTSNPN and CDR2 is SVGIG (reference sequence). This CDR3 is CAWSLISGNTIYF. As DNA, the CDR3 is TGTGCCTGGAGCCTAATCTCTGGAAACACCATATATTTT.

Only a few counts were recorded for this clonotype. CDR3 bases: TGTGCCAGTAGTATAAGTTGGGGGACAGTGAACACTGAAGCTTTCTTT. Its translation: CASSISWGTVNTEAFF. This chain uses TRBV19 with TRBJ1-1; 7 bases fit TRBD1. This CDR3 is 16 amino acids long. The junction had 6 bases not matched to a gene; V was cut back by 2 bases and J by 0 bases. Germline V gene sequence: CDR1 LNHDA, CDR2 SQIVND (reference sequence).

This clonotype has a count of ten or more. The CDR3 bases are TGTGCCAGCAGTTTAAGGAGGGACAGGGGGCTCAATCAGCCCCAGCATTTT. Encoded protein: CASSLRRDRGLNQPQHF. V and J are TRBV28 and TRBJ1-5; 12 bases agree with TRBD1. Germline-derived CDR1 and CDR2 are MDHEN and SYDVKM. There are 17 residues in the CDR3. With 2 bases clipped from V and 3 bases from J, the junction kept 5 bases outside the gene matches.

There are many counts of this clonotype. The chain couples TRBV11-3 to TRBJ2-7; 7 bases agree with TRBD1. The V gene's germline CDR1 is SGHNT and CDR2 YENEEA. The V and J ends lost 5 bases and 0 bases, in that order; junction bases with no gene match: 13. This CDR3 is 17 amino acids long. CDR3 coding DNA: TGTGCCAGCAGCAAAAAAACCGGGACAGTGAGCTCCTACGAGCAGTACTTC. This codes for CASSKKTGTVSSYEQYF.

At least ten counts were recorded for this clonotype. The V and J genes are TRBV12-3 or TRBV12-4 and TRBJ1-6; 7 bases map to TRBD1. This CDR3 has 15 amino acids. J lost 9 bases, V lost 4 bases, and 9 bases had no gene match. CDR3 nucleotide sequence: TGTGCCAGCAGTTCGACAGGGAAGAGCAGTTCACCCCTCCACTTT. Translating it yields CASSSTGKSSSPLHF.

This clonotype occurred many times. V usage is TRBV10-1 and J usage is TRBJ1-2; D unclear. The V end lost 2 bases, the J end lost 5 bases, and 9 bases lay between the germline ends. Germline CDR1 is WNHNN and CDR2 is SYGVQD (reference sequence). The CDR3 loop spans 13 amino acids. In DNA, the CDR3 is TGCGCCAGCAGTGAGAACCGGGCGTATGGCTACACCTTC. This encodes CASSENRAYGYTF.

A remark on this clonotype: A much more abundant neighbour one base away suggests this may be a read error. The V call is TRBV2, the J call TRBJ2-7; D possibly corresponds to TRBD1 (5 bases). Germline-derived CDR1 and CDR2 are SNHLY and FYNNEI. The CDR3 is 14 residues long. The chain's CDR3 is CASTVGPPSYEQCF. CDR3 sequence (DNA): TGTGCCAGCACCGTGGGGCCTCCCTCCTACGAGCAGTGCTTC.

The table lists this clonotype with a few counts. The chain recombines TRBV6-2 or TRBV6-3 with TRBJ1-1; D perhaps matches TRBD1 (5 bases). Germline V lookup: CDR1 MNHEY, CDR2 SVGEGT. CDR3 length: 15 amino acids. V was pared by 6 bases and J by 3 bases, with 17 bases between. The CDR3 loop reads CASRPPGEGHTEAFF. CDR3 sequence (DNA): TGTGCCAGCAGGCCCCCTGGGGAGGGGCACACTGAAGCTTTCTTT.

In its sample, this clonotype was seen many times. This chain uses TRBV12-3 or TRBV12-4 with TRBJ2-1, with D uncertain. Trimming removed 5 bases from V and 8 bases from J, with 16 bases in between. This CDR3 is built from 14 residues. CDR3 protein: CASSPPGHRDEQFF. The CDR3 DNA follows: TGTGCCAGCAGTCCTCCAGGTCACCGCGATGAGCAGTTCTTC.